A single T cell receptor beta chain is shown here with its context. Its antigen remains unidentified. The data were taken from a study of cytomegalovirus exposure and HLA in healthy donors. Broader study findings: Based on reports, TCR beta sequences accurately predicted HLA-A and HLA-B alleles for most subjects.

This CDR3 region has 15 residues. Unmatched junction bases numbered 9, after V lost 1 base and J lost 7 bases. Germline CDR1 and CDR2: PRHDT and FYEKMQ (reference sequence). PCR amplification relied on 60 Vbeta primers (plus 13 Jbeta primers). Clones were sequenced by immunoSEQ multiplex PCR, and TCRdb holds only the in-frame ones, with some missing. The repertoire holds 55,000 to 70,000 clones, with around 86% as singletons. The chain combines TRBV13 with TRBJ2-7, with 8 bases fitting TRBD2. The clonotype was recovered from a woman in her 30s in good health and CMV-seronegative. The specimen was PBMCs. CDR3 loop: CASSLAGGPEVEQYF. The DNA of the CDR3 is TGTGCCAGCAGCTTAGCGGGAGGGCCTGAGGTTGAGCAGTACTTC.